This TCR beta chain was profiled in a study of spatial heterogeneity in lung cancer. Study summary: Consistent detection of more beta-chain than alpha-chain sequences was observed. The average count in raw reads for each unique TCR and UMI combination exceeded 8.5 appearances. Whole-study results and caveats: Ubiquitous expanded tumor TCRs showed up in blood more at resection than follow-up.

Germline CDR1 is DFQATT and CDR2 is SNEGSKA (reference sequence). This CDR3 is 14 amino acids long. The V and J ends lost 5 bases and 1 base, in that order; junction bases with no gene match: 7. In its sample, this clonotype was seen many times. Its target is not known. Since it is a stray read in a library aimed at alpha chains, this beta chain has a size that is not meaningful. In the library, each TCR cDNA molecule bore its own unique molecular identifier. MiXCR, applied by TCRdb to the 5' RACE reads, yields one record per CDR3 protein. Of 6,000 to 8,500 distinct CDR3 sequences listed, roughly 8.6% are singletons. Described time point: sample taken at primary tumor resection. The sequenced material consisted of unsorted whole RNA from tumor, nontumor lung or frozen PBMC.

The chain has TRBV20-1 and TRBJ2-7; 8 nucleotides align to TRBD1. This sample comprised PBMCs, obtained at surgery. The sequence was collected from a male donor with early-stage non-small cell lung cancer. CDR3 nucleotides: TGCAGTGCTCACAGGGGGAAGGGTTCCTACGAGCAGTACTTC. It is translated as CSAHRGKGSYEQYF.